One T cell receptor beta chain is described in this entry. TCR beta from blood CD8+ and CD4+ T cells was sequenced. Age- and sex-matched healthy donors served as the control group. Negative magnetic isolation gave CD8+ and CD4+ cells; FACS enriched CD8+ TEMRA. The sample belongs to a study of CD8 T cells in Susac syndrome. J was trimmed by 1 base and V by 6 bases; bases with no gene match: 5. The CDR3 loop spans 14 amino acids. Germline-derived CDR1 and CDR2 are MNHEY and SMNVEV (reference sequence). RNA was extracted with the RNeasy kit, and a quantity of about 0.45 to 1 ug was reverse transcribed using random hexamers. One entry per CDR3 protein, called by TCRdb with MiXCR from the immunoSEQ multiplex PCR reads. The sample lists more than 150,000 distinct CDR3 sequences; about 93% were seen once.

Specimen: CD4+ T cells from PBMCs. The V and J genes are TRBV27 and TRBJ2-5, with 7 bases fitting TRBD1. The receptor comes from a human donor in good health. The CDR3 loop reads CASSSRTGQETQYF. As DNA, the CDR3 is TGTGCCAGCAGCTCCCGGACAGGCCAAGAGACCCAGTACTTC.